This is a list of T cell receptor beta chains from one sample in a study of post-analysis software for immune sequencing data. Using its own MiXCR run on the PCR reads, TCRdb lists one record per CDR3 protein. This sample yields hundreds of thousands of distinct CDR3 sequences, of which approximately 53% are seen a single time; approximately 4.4% belongs to the top ten. Material: blood. These receptor sequences come from a girl between 10 and 17 years old with multiple sclerosis. CDR3s include the opening cysteine and the closing phenylalanine or tryptophan. The D gene is left open where the match is weak. Clone sizes are given selectively: once, few, many, or a class where the clone is expanded.

j_call	v_call	clone_size	d_call	cdr3_aa	cdr3_nt
TRBJ2-7	TRBV7-9	.	TRBD1	CASSLTGGKLNEQYF	TGTGCCAGCAGCTTAACAGGGGGAAAACTTAACGAGCAGTACTTC
TRBJ2-3	TRBV10-3	.	TRBD2	CAISESLAGRADTQYF	TGTGCCATCAGTGAGTCGCTAGCGGGAAGGGCAGATACGCAGTATTTT
TRBJ1-2	TRBV7-2	.	TRBD1	CASSLTPGGQGGPNYGYTF	TGTGCCAGCAGCTTAACCCCCGGGGGACAGGGTGGACCTAACTATGGCTACACCTTC
TRBJ2-7	TRBV20-1	.	.	CSASRPVQPNEQYF	TGCAGTGCTAGCCGGCCAGTCCAACCCAACGAGCAGTACTTC
TRBJ1-2	TRBV4-1	.	.	CASSQLQGSNYGYTF	TGCGCCAGCAGCCAACTCCAGGGATCTAACTATGGCTACACCTTC
TRBJ2-5	TRBV10-3	.	TRBD2	CAISEAGEVGTQYF	TGTGCCATCAGTGAAGCGGGGGAGGTCGGGACCCAGTACTTC
TRBJ2-1	TRBV11-2	once	TRBD1	CASSWRPQGAPDEQFF	TGTGCCAGCAGCTGGCGGCCACAGGGGGCGCCGGATGAGCAGTTCTTC
TRBJ1-1	TRBV7-3	.	.	CASSLTTGEGEAFF	TGTGCCAGCAGCTTAACAACGGGGGAGGGTGAAGCTTTCTTT
TRBJ2-5	TRBV4-1	.	TRBD2	CASSQDLALAGGTRSQETQYF	TGCGCCAGCAGCCAAGATCTCGCGCTAGCGGGGGGTACACGATCCCAAGAGACCCAGTACTTC
TRBJ2-7	TRBV6-2/TRBV6-3	.	TRBD2	CASSYSGGTAAYEQYF	TGTGCCAGCAGTTACTCGGGGGGGACGGCGGCCTACGAGCAGTACTTC
TRBJ2-7	TRBV12-3/TRBV12-4	few	TRBD2	CASSLGVAGTSYEQYF	TGTGCCAGCAGTTTAGGGGTAGCGGGGACCTCCTACGAGCAGTACTTC
TRBJ2-7	TRBV12-5	.	TRBD1	CASGSTTGTHEQYF	TGTGCTAGTGGTTCGACGACAGGGACCCACGAGCAGTACTTC
TRBJ2-5	TRBV20-1	.	.	CSASPGSEYAETQYF	TGCAGTGCTAGTCCGGGCTCCGAGTACGCAGAGACCCAGTACTTC
TRBJ2-7	TRBV7-2	.	.	CASSPGQPSTYSFYYEQYF	TGTGCCAGCAGCCCGGGACAACCAAGTACTTATAGTTTTTACTACGAGCAGTACTTC
TRBJ2-1	TRBV6-5	.	TRBD2	CASSWDSGGAYNEQFF	TGTGCCAGCAGTTGGGATAGCGGGGGAGCCTACAATGAGCAGTTCTTC
TRBJ2-5	TRBV4-1	few	TRBD1	CASSHTQGVQETQYF	TGCGCCAGCAGCCATACACAGGGGGTTCAAGAGACCCAGTACTTC
TRBJ2-7	TRBV7-3	.	TRBD2	CASSPGRGNEQYF	TGTGCCAGCAGCCCCGGGAGGGGGAACGAGCAGTACTTC
TRBJ1-1	TRBV11-2	.	.	CASSPYRRQYTEAFF	TGTGCCAGCAGCCCCTACCGAAGACAGTACACTGAAGCTTTCTTT
TRBJ1-5	TRBV6-1	few	.	CASSVTVKDQPQHF	TGTGCCAGCAGTGTTACAGTAAAAGACCAGCCCCAGCATTTT
TRBJ2-7	TRBV20-1	.	.	CSARPPGPTTKQYF	TGCAGTGCTAGACCCCCGGGACCAACTACGAAGCAGTACTTC
TRBJ1-4	TRBV5-1	.	.	CASNKDGATNEKLFF	TGCGCCAGCAACAAAGACGGAGCAACTAATGAAAAACTGTTTTTT
TRBJ2-4	TRBV20-1	few	TRBD1	CSARTQTGPNIQYF	TGCAGTGCTCGGACCCAGACAGGGCCAAACATTCAGTACTTC
TRBJ1-2	TRBV2	.	.	CASSAPRRPYGYTF	TGTGCCAGCAGTGCCCCTCGTCGACCTTATGGCTACACCTTC
TRBJ1-1	TRBV6-1	few	TRBD1	CASSRGDSHTEAFF	TGTGCCAGCAGTAGAGGGGACAGTCACACTGAAGCTTTCTTT
TRBJ2-5	TRBV29-1	few	.	CSVEPHPARSGGEQYF	TGCAGCGTTGAGCCTCACCCCGCCCGGTCTGGTGGAGAGCAGTACTTC
TRBJ2-1	TRBV7-3	.	TRBD2	CASSLTSGGGPYNEQFF	TGTGCCAGCAGCTTAACGTCGGGGGGAGGGCCCTACAATGAGCAGTTCTTC
TRBJ2-6	TRBV18	.	.	CASSGSLLGSGANVRTF	TGCGCCAGCTCGGGTTCCTTACTGGGCTCTGGGGCCAACGTCCGGACTTTC
TRBJ2-2	TRBV20-1	.	.	CSATRELFF	TGCAGTGCTACCCGGGAGCTGTTTTTT
TRBJ1-2	TRBV20-1	.	TRBD1	CSAARQGTNYGYTF	TGCAGTGCTGCCCGACAGGGTACTAACTATGGCTACACCTTC
TRBJ1-2	TRBV6-5	.	.	CASWGAYYTF	TGTGCCAGCTGGGGAGCTTATTACACCTTC
TRBJ2-3	TRBV5-5	.	.	CASSWGPSTDTQYF	TGTGCCAGCAGCTGGGGACCAAGCACAGATACGCAGTATTTT
TRBJ1-2	TRBV15	.	.	CATRAGSANYGYTF	TGTGCCACCAGGGCGGGGTCAGCTAACTATGGCTACACCTTC
TRBJ2-1	TRBV20-1	once	TRBD2	CSARDLASGSLSEQFF	TGCAGTGCTAGAGATCTCGCGAGCGGGAGTTTAAGTGAGCAGTTCTTC
TRBJ2-1	TRBV12-3/TRBV12-4	.	TRBD2	CASSSGLAGADEQFF	TGTGCCAGCAGTTCGGGACTAGCGGGAGCTGATGAGCAGTTCTTC